Listed below are T cell receptor beta chains from one sample, sequenced in a study of blood T cell repertoires in COVID-19. Method: immunoSEQ multiplex PCR; TCRdb's copy keeps in-frame clones and lacks some. The sample holds 100,000 to 130,000 clones, more than 70% seen once. Source material: peripheral blood. The receptors here all came from a man aged 40-49 years with active or convalescent COVID-19. The CDR3 runs from the conserved cysteine through the conserved F or W. Fields, in order: J gene, D gene, V gene, clone size, CDR3 protein, CDR3 DNA. D genes are given only for firm matches. The listing skips clone size in some rows; elsewhere it reads once, few, many or a size class.

>TRBJ2-1|TRBD1|TRBV6-4|NA
CASTQRTGVGEQFF
TGTGCCAGCACCCAACGGACAGGGGTCGGTGAGCAGTTCTTC
>TRBJ1-1|TRBD1|TRBV7-2|NA
CASSLTGVTEAFF
TGTGCCAGCAGCTTGACAGGGGTCACTGAAGCTTTCTTT
>TRBJ1-5|NA|TRBV6-2/TRBV6-3|NA
CASSLDKNQPQHF
TGTGCCAGCAGTTTGGACAAGAATCAGCCCCAGCATTTT
>TRBJ2-7|NA|TRBV27|NA
CASSATGGSREQYF
TGTGCCAGCAGTGCAACGGGGGGCTCCAGGGAGCAGTACTTC
>TRBJ2-7|NA|TRBV7-2|once
CASSLDPGPYEQYF
TGTGCCAGCAGCTTAGATCCAGGGCCCTACGAGCAGTACTTC
>TRBJ1-1|TRBD1|TRBV7-9|NA
CASSFTGDTEAFF
TGTGCCAGCAGCTTTACAGGGGACACTGAAGCTTTCTTT
>TRBJ2-7|TRBD1|TRBV18|once
CASSPTVAGGSYEQYF
TGTGCCAGCTCACCAACGGTGGCAGGGGGCTCCTACGAGCAGTACTTC
>TRBJ2-1|NA|TRBV7-2|NA
CASSLSPNNEQFF
TGTGCCAGCAGCTTAAGCCCCAACAATGAGCAGTTCTTC
>TRBJ1-2|NA|TRBV6-2/TRBV6-3|NA
CASSYPILNYGYTF
TGTGCCAGCAGTTACCCCATACTTAACTATGGCTACACCTTC
>TRBJ2-3|NA|TRBV4-3|NA
CASSQDRGRRTDTQYF
TGCGCCAGCAGCCAAGATCGGGGAAGGCGCACAGATACGCAGTATTTT
>TRBJ2-2|NA|TRBV3-1/TRBV3-2|NA
CASSPRSVGGTGELFF
TGTGCCAGCAGCCCCCGTAGCGTCGGGGGCACCGGGGAGCTGTTTTTT
>TRBJ1-4|TRBD1|TRBV15|NA
CATSVTGVGKKLFF
TGTGCCACCAGCGTGACAGGGGTGGGGAAAAAACTGTTTTTT
>TRBJ2-1|NA|TRBV7-3|once
CASRDRGGNEQFF
TGTGCCAGCCGGGACAGAGGAGGGAATGAGCAGTTCTTC
>TRBJ2-1|TRBD1|TRBV3-1/TRBV3-2|NA
CASSRPGQGWIF
TGTGCCAGCAGCCGCCCGGGACAGGGTTGGATCTTC
>TRBJ2-2|TRBD1|TRBV2|few
CASRRTGALSGELFF
TGTGCCAGCAGACGGACAGGGGCGCTTAGCGGGGAGCTGTTTTTT
>TRBJ1-2|TRBD1|TRBV2|few
CATTQGARGYTF
TGTGCCACCACGCAGGGGGCGCGGGGCTACACCTTC